The T cell receptor beta chain described here comes from a study of blood T cell repertoires in COVID-19. Across the whole study: Sources were T cells, B-cell-depleted T cells, or PBMCs; the material itself was cDNA or gDNA.

Germline-derived CDR1 and CDR2 are MNHEY and SVGEGT. There are 12 residues in the CDR3. Trimming took off 4 bases at V and 5 bases at J, with 7 bases between the two ends. The method was immunoSEQ multiplex PCR; TCRdb's version includes in-frame clones alone and lacks a portion of them. The sample has over 150,000 clones, about 88% seen once. The sample consisted of PBMCs or T cells enriched from blood (not recorded which). The V and J genes are TRBV6-2 or TRBV6-3 and TRBJ2-3; D gene unclear. This TCR was sampled from a woman in her 50s who had recovered from COVID-19. Here the CDR3 reads CASSFNLDTQYF. CDR3 in DNA: TGTGCCAGCAGTTTTAATTTAGATACGCAGTATTTT.